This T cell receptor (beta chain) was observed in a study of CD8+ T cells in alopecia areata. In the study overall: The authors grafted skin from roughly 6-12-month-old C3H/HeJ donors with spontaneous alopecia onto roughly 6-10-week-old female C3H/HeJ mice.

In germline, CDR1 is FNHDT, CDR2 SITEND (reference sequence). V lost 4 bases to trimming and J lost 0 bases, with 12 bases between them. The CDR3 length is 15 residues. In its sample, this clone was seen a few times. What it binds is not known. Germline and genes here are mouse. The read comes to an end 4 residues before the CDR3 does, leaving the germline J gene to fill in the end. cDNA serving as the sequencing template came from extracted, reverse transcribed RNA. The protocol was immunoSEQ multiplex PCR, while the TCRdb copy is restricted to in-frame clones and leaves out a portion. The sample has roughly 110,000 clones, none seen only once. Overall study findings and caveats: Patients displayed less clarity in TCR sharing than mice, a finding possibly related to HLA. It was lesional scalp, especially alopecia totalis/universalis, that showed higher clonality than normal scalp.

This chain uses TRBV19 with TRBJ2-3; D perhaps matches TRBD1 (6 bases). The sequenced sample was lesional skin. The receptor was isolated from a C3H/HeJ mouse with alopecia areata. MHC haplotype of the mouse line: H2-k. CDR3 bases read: TGTGCCAGCAGTTCCCGGGACAATAGTGCAGAA. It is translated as CASSSRDNSAE. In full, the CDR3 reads CASSSRDNSAETLYF.